The source of this TCR beta chain is a study of T cell changes during pregnancy in multiple sclerosis. TCRdb's copy holds only in-frame clones and misses some; the assay was immunoSEQ multiplex PCR. The sample lists 33,000 or so clones; 91% were seen once. Germline V gives CDR1 SGHTA, CDR2 FQGNSA. The CDR3 runs 13 residues. Trimming took 3 bases from V and 6 from J, leaving 9 bases between them. The source is a female donor in good health, enrolled as a control in a pregnancy study. The sequences come from CD8+ T cells from peripheral blood mononuclear cells, collected in the second trimester of pregnancy. The chain carries TRBV7-2 and TRBJ1-5; no definite D call. The DNA for the CDR3 is TGTGCCAGCAGCTTTCGGGGTATTCAGCCCCAGCATTTT. This encodes CASSFRGIQPQHF.